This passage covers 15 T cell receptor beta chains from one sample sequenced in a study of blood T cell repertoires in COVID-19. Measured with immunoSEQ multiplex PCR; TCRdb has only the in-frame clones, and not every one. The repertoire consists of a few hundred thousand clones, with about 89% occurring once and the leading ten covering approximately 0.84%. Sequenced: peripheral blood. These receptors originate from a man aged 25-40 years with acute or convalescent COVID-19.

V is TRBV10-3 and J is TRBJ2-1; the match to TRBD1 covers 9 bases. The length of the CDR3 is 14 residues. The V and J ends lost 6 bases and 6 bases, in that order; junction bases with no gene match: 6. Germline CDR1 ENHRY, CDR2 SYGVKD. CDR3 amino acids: CAIRTGGDANEQFF. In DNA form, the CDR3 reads TGTGCCATCAGGACAGGGGGGGACGCCAATGAGCAGTTCTTC.

The CDR3 region is CASSPRAGANVLTF. For the CDR3, the DNA is TGTGCCAGTAGTCCCCGGGCTGGGGCCAACGTCCTGACTTTC. The chain uses TRBV19 and TRBJ2-6; D is ambiguous. The CDR3 sequence is 14 residues long. The V and J ends lost 5 bases and 2 bases respectively, with 7 bases between them. In germline, CDR1 is LNHDA, CDR2 SQIVND (reference sequence).

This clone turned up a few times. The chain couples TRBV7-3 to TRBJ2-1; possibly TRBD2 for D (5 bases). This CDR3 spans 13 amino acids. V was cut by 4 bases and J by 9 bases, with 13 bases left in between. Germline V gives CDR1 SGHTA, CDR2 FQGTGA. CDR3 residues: CASSSTTSAEQFF. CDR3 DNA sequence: TGTGCCAGCAGCTCCACTACTAGTGCTGAGCAGTTCTTC.

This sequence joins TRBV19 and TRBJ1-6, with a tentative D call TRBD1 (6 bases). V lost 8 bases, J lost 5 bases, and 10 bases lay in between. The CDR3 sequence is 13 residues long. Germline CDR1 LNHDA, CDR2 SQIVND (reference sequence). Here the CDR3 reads CASRSGDNSPLHF. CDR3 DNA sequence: TGTGCCAGTCGGTCAGGGGATAATTCACCCCTCCACTTT.

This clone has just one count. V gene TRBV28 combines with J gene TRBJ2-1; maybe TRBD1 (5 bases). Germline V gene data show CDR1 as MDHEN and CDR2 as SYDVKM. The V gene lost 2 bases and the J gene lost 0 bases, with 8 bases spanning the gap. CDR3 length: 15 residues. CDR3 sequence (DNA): TGTGCCAGCAGTTTAGACAGACTCTCCTACAATGAGCAGTTCTTC. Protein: CASSLDRLSYNEQFF.

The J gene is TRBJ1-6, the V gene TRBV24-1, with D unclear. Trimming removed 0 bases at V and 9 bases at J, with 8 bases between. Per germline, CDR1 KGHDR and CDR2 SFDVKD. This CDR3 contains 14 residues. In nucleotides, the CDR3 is TGTGCCACCAGTGATTTGACTCGAAGTTCACCCCTCCACTTT. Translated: CATSDLTRSSPLHF.

CDR3 coding DNA: TGTGCCAGCAGCACGACTAGCGGATACTACGAGCAGTACTTC. The encoded protein is CASSTTSGYYEQYF. The rearrangement uses TRBV28 and TRBJ2-7; 9 nucleotides align to TRBD2. Germline-derived CDR1 and CDR2 are MDHEN and SYDVKM. V shed 6 bases, J shed 3 bases, and the junction held 6 bases outside the gene matches. This CDR3 contains 14 residues.

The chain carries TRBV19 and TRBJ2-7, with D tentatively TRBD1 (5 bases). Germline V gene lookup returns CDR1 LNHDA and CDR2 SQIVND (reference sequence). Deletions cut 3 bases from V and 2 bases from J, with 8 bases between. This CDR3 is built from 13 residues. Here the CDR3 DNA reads TGTGCCAGTAGTATTGGGGCGACCTACGAGCAGTACTTC. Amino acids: CASSIGATYEQYF.

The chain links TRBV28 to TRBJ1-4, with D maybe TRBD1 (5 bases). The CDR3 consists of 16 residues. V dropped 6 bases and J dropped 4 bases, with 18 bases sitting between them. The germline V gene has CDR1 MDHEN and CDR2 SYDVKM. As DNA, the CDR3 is TGTGCCAGCAGAAAGTTGGGGGGGGTGATTAATGAAAAACTGTTTTTT. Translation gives CASRKLGGVINEKLFF.

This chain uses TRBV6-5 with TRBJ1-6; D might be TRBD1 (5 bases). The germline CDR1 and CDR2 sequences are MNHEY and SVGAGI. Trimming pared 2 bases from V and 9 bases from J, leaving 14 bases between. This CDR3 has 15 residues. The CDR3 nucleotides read TGTGCCAGCAGTTACGGCAGGACAATTTTTTCACCCCTCCACTTT. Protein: CASSYGRTIFSPLHF.

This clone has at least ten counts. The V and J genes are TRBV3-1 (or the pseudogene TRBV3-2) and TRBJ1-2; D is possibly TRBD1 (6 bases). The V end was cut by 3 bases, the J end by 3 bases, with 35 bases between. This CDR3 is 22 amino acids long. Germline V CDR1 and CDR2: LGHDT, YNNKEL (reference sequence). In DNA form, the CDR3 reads TGTGCCAGCAGCCACCTAAGAAGGGGGGGACAAAGCGGAATCCCTGCTTACTATGGCTACACCTTC. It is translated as CASSHLRRGGQSGIPAYYGYTF.

DNA for the CDR3: TGCGCCAGCAGCACCGCCGTAGCCGCTAGCACAGATACGCAGTATTTT. It specifies CASSTAVAASTDTQYF. V gene TRBV5-1 combines with J gene TRBJ2-3; D remains ambiguous. The CDR3 contains 16 residues. The germline CDR1 and CDR2 sequences are SGHRS and YFSETQ. Trimming took off 4 bases at V and 0 bases at J, with 15 bases between the two ends.

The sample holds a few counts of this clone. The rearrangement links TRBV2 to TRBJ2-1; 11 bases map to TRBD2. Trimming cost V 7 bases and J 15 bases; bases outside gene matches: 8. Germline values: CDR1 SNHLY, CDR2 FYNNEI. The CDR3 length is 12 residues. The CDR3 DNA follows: TGTGCCAGCACTTTATTAGCGGGGGGGCTGTTCTTC. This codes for CASTLLAGGLFF.

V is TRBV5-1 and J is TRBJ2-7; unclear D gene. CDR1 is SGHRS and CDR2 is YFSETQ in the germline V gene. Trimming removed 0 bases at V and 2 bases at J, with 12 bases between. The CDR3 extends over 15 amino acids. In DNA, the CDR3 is TGCGCCAGCAGCTTGGGGGCAGCTATACCCTACGAGCAGTACTTC. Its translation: CASSLGAAIPYEQYF.

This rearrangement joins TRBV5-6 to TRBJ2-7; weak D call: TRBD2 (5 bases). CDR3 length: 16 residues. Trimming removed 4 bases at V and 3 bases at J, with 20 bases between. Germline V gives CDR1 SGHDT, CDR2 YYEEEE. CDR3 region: CASSGLGVLGDYEQYF. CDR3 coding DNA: TGTGCCAGCAGCGGCCTCGGGGTTCTCGGGGACTACGAGCAGTACTTC.